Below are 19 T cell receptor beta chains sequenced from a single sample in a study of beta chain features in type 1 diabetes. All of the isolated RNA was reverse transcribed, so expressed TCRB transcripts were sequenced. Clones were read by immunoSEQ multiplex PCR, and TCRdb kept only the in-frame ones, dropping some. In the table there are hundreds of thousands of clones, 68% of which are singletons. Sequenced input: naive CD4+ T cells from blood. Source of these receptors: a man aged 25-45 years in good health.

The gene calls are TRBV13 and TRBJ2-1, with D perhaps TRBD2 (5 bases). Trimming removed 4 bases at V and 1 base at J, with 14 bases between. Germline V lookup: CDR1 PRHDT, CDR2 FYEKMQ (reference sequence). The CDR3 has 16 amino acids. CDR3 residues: CASSSPGKGSYNEQFF. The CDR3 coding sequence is TGTGCCAGCAGCTCCCCGGGAAAGGGTTCCTACAATGAGCAGTTCTTC.

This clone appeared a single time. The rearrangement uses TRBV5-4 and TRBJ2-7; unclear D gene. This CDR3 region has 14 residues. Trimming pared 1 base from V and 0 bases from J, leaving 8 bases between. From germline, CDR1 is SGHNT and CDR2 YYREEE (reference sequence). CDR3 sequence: CASSLMQSSYEQYF. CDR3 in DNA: TGTGCCAGCAGCTTGATGCAGAGCTCCTACGAGCAGTACTTC.

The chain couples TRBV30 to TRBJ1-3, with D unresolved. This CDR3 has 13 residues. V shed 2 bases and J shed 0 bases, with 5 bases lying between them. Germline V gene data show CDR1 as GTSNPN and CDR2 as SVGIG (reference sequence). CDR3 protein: CAWSLVSGNTIYF. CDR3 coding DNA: TGTGCCTGGAGTCTGGTCTCTGGAAACACCATATATTTT.

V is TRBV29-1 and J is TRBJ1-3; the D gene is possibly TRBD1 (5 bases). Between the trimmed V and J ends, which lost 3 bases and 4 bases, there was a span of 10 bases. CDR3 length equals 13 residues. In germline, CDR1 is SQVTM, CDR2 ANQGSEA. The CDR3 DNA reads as TGCAGCGTTGAGGGACTAGACGGAAACACCATATATTTT. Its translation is CSVEGLDGNTIYF.

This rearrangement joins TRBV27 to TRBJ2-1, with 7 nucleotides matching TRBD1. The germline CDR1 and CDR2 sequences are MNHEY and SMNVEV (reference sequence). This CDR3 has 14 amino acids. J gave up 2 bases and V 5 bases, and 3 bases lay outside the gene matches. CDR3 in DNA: TGTGCCAGCAGTGCTGACAGGGCCTACAATGAGCAGTTCTTC. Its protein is CASSADRAYNEQFF.

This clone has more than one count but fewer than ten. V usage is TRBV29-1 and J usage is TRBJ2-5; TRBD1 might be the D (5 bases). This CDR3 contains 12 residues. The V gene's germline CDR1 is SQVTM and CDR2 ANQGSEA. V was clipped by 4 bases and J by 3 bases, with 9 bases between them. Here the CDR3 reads CSVAGHEETQYF. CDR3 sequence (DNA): TGCAGCGTTGCTGGACACGAAGAGACCCAGTACTTC.

Here the CDR3 reads CAWSDPRGSGIYNEQFF. As DNA, the CDR3 is TGTGCCTGGAGTGACCCCCGGGGTAGCGGGATTTACAATGAGCAGTTCTTC. The rearrangement uses TRBV30 and TRBJ2-1; 8 bases fit TRBD2. The germline CDR1 and CDR2 sequences are GTSNPN and SVGIG (reference sequence). V lost 1 base, J lost 4 bases, and 12 bases stayed unmatched. This CDR3 has 17 amino acids. The full variable domain, completed using reference TRBV30 and TRBJ2-1, is SQTIHQWPATLVQPVGSPLSLECTVEGTSNPNLYWYRQAAGRGLQLLFYSVGIGQISSEVPQNLSASRPQDRQFILSSKKLLLSDSGFYLCAWSDPRGSGIYNEQFFGPGTRLTVL.

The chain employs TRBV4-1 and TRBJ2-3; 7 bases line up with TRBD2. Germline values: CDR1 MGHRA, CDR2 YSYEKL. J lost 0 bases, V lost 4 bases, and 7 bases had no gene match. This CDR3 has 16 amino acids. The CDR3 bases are TGCGCCAGCAGCCGGGGGAGGGCCTCTAGCACAGATACGCAGTATTTT. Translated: CASSRGRASSTDTQYF.

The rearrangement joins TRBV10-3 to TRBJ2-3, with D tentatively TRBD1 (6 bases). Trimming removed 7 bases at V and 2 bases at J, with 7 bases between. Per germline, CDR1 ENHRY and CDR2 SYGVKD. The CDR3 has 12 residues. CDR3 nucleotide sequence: TGTGCCATCAAGGGGGTCACAGATACGCAGTATTTT. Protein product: CAIKGVTDTQYF.

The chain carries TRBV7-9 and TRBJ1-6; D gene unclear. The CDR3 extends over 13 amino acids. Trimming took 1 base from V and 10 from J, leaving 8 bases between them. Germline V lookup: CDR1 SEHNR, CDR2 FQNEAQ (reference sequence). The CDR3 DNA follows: TGTGCCAGCAGCTTAGAACAATTCTCACCCCTCCACTTT. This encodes CASSLEQFSPLHF.

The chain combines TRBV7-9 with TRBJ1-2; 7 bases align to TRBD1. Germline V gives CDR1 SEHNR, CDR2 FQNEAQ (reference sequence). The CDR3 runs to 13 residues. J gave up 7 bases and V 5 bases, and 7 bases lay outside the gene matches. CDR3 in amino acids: CASSLRTGRGYTF. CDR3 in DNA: TGTGCCAGCAGCCTTAGGACAGGACGTGGCTACACCTTC.

CDR3 sequence: CASSSSTDTQYF. In DNA form, the CDR3 reads TGCGCCAGCAGCTCTTCCACAGATACGCAGTATTTT. The rearrangement links TRBV5-1 to TRBJ2-3; D not resolved. Germline V gene data show CDR1 as SGHRS and CDR2 as YFSETQ. The CDR3 has 12 residues. The V end was cut by 3 bases, the J end by 2 bases, with 4 bases between.

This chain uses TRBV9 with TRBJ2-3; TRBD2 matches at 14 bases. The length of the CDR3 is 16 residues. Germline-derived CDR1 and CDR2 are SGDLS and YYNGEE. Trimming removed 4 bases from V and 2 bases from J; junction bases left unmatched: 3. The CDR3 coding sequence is TGTGCCAGCAGCCGGACTAGCGGGGGGAACACAGATACGCAGTATTTT. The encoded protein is CASSRTSGGNTDTQYF. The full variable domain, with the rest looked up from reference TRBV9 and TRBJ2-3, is DSGVTQTPKHLITATGQRVTLRCSPRSGDLSVYWYQQSLDQGLQFLIQYYNGEERAKGNILERFSAQQFPDLHSELNLSSLELGDSALYFCASSRTSGGNTDTQYFGPGTRLTVL.

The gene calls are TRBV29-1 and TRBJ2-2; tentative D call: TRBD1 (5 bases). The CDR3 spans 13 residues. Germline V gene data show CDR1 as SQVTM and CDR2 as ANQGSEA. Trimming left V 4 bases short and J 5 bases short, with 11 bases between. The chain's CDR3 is CSVVQGGTGELFF. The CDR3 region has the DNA TGCAGCGTTGTCCAGGGTGGAACCGGGGAGCTGTTTTTT.

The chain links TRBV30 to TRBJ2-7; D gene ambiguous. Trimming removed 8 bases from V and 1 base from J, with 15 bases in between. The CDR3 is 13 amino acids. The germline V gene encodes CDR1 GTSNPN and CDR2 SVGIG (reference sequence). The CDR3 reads CASQPTLSYEQYF. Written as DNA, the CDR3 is TGTGCCAGCCAGCCCACACTTTCCTACGAGCAGTACTTC.

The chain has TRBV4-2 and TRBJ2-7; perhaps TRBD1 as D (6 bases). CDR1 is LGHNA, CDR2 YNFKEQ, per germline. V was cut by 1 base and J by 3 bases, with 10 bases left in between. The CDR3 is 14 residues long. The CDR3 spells CASSQGEQGYEQYF. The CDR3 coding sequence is TGTGCCAGCAGCCAAGGGGAACAGGGCTACGAGCAGTACTTC.

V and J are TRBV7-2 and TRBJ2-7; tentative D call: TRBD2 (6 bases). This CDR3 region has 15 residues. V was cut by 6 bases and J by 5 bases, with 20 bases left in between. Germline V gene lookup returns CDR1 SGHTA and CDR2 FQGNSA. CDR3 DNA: TGTGCCAGCAGGCGGGACTCCCGGCGAATAGACGAGCAGTACTTC. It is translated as CASRRDSRRIDEQYF.

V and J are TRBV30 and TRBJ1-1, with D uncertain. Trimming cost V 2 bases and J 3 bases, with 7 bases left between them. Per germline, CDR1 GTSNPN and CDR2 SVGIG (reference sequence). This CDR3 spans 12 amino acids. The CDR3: CAWSPLYTEAFF. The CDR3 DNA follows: TGTGCCTGGAGTCCCCTTTACACTGAAGCTTTCTTT.

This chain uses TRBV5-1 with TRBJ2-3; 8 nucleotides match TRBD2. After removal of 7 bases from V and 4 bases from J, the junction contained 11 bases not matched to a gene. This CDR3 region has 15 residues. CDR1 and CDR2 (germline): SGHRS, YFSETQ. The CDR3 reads CASSSGGQGPDTQYF. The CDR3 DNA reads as TGCGCCAGCTCGAGCGGGGGCCAGGGACCAGATACGCAGTATTTT.